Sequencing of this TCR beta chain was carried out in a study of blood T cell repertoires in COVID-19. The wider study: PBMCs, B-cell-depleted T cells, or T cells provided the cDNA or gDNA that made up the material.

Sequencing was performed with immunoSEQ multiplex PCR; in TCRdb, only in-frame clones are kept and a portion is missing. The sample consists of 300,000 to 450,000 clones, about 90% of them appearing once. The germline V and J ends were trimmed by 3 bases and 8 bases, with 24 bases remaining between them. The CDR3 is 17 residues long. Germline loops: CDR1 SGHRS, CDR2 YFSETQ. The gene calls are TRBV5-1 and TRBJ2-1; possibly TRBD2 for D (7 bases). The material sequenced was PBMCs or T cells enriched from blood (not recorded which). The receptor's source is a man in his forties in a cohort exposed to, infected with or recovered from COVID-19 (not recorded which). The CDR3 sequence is CASSYTLDGGLGHEQFF. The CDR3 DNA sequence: TGCGCCAGCAGCTACACGTTGGACGGGGGGCTCGGCCATGAGCAGTTCTTC. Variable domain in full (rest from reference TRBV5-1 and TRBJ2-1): KAGVTQTPRYLIKTRGQQVTLSCSPISGHRSVSWYQQTPGQGLQFLFEYFSETQRNKGNFPGRFSGRQFSNSRSEMNVSTLELGDSALYLCASSYTLDGGLGHEQFFGPGTRLTVL.